This TCR beta chain was captured by sequencing in a study of CD8 T cells in Susac syndrome. Per germline, CDR1 MDHEN and CDR2 SYDVKM. The V and J ends lost 8 bases and 3 bases respectively, with 11 bases between them. This CDR3 has 13 amino acids. The CD8+ and CD4+ T cells were negatively isolated, with the TEMRA cells enriched by FACS. When the RNA was reverse transcribed, random hexamers were used with an input of about 0.5 to 1 ug. Multiplex PCR with immunoSEQ amplified the TCR beta CDR3 across 54 Vbeta and 13 Jbeta. TCRdb re-analysed the immunoSEQ multiplex PCR reads in MiXCR, keeping a single row per CDR3 protein. The repertoire holds 200,000 or so distinct CDR3 sequences, with nearly 97% as singletons.

Sample: CD4+ T cells from PBMCs. The sequence came from a human donor with multiple sclerosis. The gene calls are TRBV28 and TRBJ2-1, with no clear D. In DNA, the CDR3 is TGTGCCAGCCTAGAAACCCACTACAATGAGCAGTTCTTC. Translating it yields CASLETHYNEQFF. Full variable domain (rest looked up from reference TRBV28 and TRBJ2-1): DVKVTQSSRYLVKRTGEKVFLECVQDMDHENMFWYRQDPGLGLRLIYFSYDVKMKEKGDIPEGYSVSREKKERFSLILESASTNQTSMYLCASLETHYNEQFFGPGTRLTVL.